The 16 T cell receptor beta chains in this list originate from one sample, sequenced in a study of shared clonotypes between healthy human individuals (dated by TCRdb to about 2020). The library relied on the immunoSEQ multiplex PCR assay. TCRdb obtained this table from immuneACCESS and retained in-frame rearrangements with V and J assigned. These tables miss some clones; where compared with another copy, unresolved V genes account for less than half of the shortfall, and the remainder is unexplained. The sample table holds 2 million to 2.5 million clones, of which 80% to 95% were seen once. The ten most abundant clones make up around 0.37% of the sample. What was sequenced was naive CD4+ T cells from PBMCs. The cell subset or site tag for this specimen amounts to: CD45RA+ positively selected. All receptors derive from a man between 18 and 29 years old in good health. Some clones in this sample may be carry-over from other donors' samples.

The chain combines TRBV5-1 with TRBJ2-5, with 7 bases that match TRBD2. This CDR3 has 13 amino acids. V dropped 0 bases and J dropped 7; count of bases not matched to a gene: 3. Germline CDR1 is SGHRS and CDR2 is YFSETQ. The CDR3: CASSLEASGTQYF. The CDR3 DNA is TGCGCCAGCAGCTTGGAGGCTAGCGGGACCCAGTACTTC.

V gene TRBV10-3 combines with J gene TRBJ2-7; D is unclear. Germline loops: CDR1 ENHRY, CDR2 SYGVKD. CDR3 length equals 13 residues. V was clipped by 3 bases and J by 0 bases, with 6 bases between them. The CDR3 coding sequence is TGTGCCATCAGTGATGCGGCCTCCTACGAGCAGTACTTC. Its protein is CAISDAASYEQYF.

The chain carries TRBV5-1 and TRBJ2-1; 9 bases map to TRBD2. The trim removed 6 bases at V and 1 base at J, leaving 5 bases unmatched. CDR3 size: 15 residues. CDR1 is SGHRS, CDR2 YFSETQ, per germline. CDR3 region: CASTLAGVSYNEQFF. CDR3 sequence (DNA): TGCGCCAGCACCTTAGCGGGAGTGTCCTACAATGAGCAGTTCTTC.

Note on this clone: The sample has other DNA sequences that encode this CDR3 too. The genes are TRBV29-1 and TRBJ1-1; D unresolved. This CDR3 is built from 13 residues. V lost 4 bases and J lost 0, with 9 bases in between. Germline lookup yields CDR1 SQVTM and CDR2 ANQGSEA. The CDR3 sequence is CSVVRPLNTEAFF. The CDR3 nucleotides read TGCAGCGTTGTAAGGCCACTGAACACTGAAGCTTTCTTT.

V is TRBV6-1 and J is TRBJ1-4; D is uncertain. This CDR3 has 15 amino acids. V was trimmed by 8 bases and J by 0 bases, leaving 13 bases between them. The germline CDR1 and CDR2 sequences are MNHNS and SASEGT. CDR3 nucleotides: TGTGCCAGCGGCCGCGGGATTGCAACTAATGAAAAACTGTTTTTT. This encodes CASGRGIATNEKLFF.

This clone was seen just once. This chain links TRBV7-3 with TRBJ2-1; 12 bases line up with TRBD2. The CDR3 is 15 amino acids. The V segment lost 2 bases and the J segment 6 bases; nucleotides outside the gene matches: 2. CDR1 and CDR2 (germline): SGHTA, FQGTGA. The CDR3 sequence: CASSLGLAGINEQFF. The DNA of the CDR3 is TGTGCCAGCAGCTTAGGACTAGCGGGAATCAATGAGCAGTTCTTC.

J is TRBJ2-3 and V is TRBV2, with 13 bases that match TRBD2. Germline trimming cut 7 bases from V and 3 bases from J; bases unmatched to any gene: 1. CDR3 length: 14 residues. Germline V lookup: CDR1 SNHLY, CDR2 FYNNEI. The CDR3 is CASTTSGRTDTQYF. The DNA for the CDR3 is TGTGCCAGCACGACTAGCGGGAGGACAGATACGCAGTATTTT.

The chain combines TRBV7-3 with TRBJ1-1, with D tentatively TRBD1 (6 bases). The germline gives CDR1 SGHTA, CDR2 FQGTGA. This CDR3 contains 12 residues. V was clipped by 2 bases and J by 11 bases, with 12 bases between them. The chain's CDR3 is CASSLGGRKAFF. Here the CDR3 DNA reads TGTGCCAGCAGCTTAGGGGGCCGGAAGGCTTTCTTT.

This clone was counted once. The V and J genes are TRBV6-5 and TRBJ2-5; TRBD2 aligns across 7 bases. The CDR3 is 15 amino acids. Germline-derived CDR1 and CDR2 are MNHEY and SVGAGI. V lost 2 bases and J lost 5; bases outside the gene matches: 8. CDR3 sequence (DNA): TGTGCCAGCAGTTACGGCGGGAGATCTGGGGAGACCCAGTACTTC. This translates into CASSYGGRSGETQYF.

The chain recombines TRBV7-8 with TRBJ2-5; D unresolved. Per the germline V gene, CDR1 is SGHVS and CDR2 is FQNEAQ. The CDR3 sequence is 13 residues long. V was pared by 1 base and J by 2 bases, with 5 bases between. The CDR3 DNA reads TGTGCCAGCAGCTTAGAGCCTCAAGAGACCCAGTACTTC. It translates to CASSLEPQETQYF.

The V and J genes are TRBV7-6 and TRBJ2-7; D is possibly TRBD1 (5 bases). There are 15 residues in the CDR3. V dropped 5 bases and J dropped 3 bases, with 17 bases sitting between them. From germline, CDR1 is SGHVS and CDR2 FNYEAQ. This CDR3 reads CASSNLQGTGYEQYF. CDR3 DNA: TGTGCCAGCAGCAACCTTCAGGGTACGGGCTACGAGCAGTACTTC. Looking up the rest from reference TRBV7-6 and TRBJ2-7 gives the full variable domain: GAGVSQSPRYKVTKRGQDVALRCDPISGHVSLYWYRQALGQGPEFLTYFNYEAQQDKSGLPNDRFSAERPEGSISTLTIQRTEQRDSAMYRCASSNLQGTGYEQYFGPGTRLTVT.

V usage is TRBV7-9 and J usage is TRBJ2-1, with 7 bases fitting TRBD2. The CDR3 is made up of 15 amino acids. Germline CDR1 and CDR2: SEHNR and FQNEAQ (reference sequence). The V segment lost 3 bases and the J segment 10 bases; nucleotides outside the gene matches: 12. CDR3 sequence: CASSFSAPTGGEQFF. The CDR3 DNA sequence: TGTGCCAGCAGCTTTTCCGCACCGACCGGGGGGGAGCAGTTCTTC.

V usage is TRBV4-2 and J usage is TRBJ2-2, with TRBD1 matching 7 bases. This CDR3 comprises 18 residues. Trimming took 0 bases from V and 0 from J; bases not matched to a gene: 7. Looked up from germline, CDR1 is LGHNA and CDR2 is YNFKEQ. As DNA, the CDR3 is TGTGCCAGCAGCCAAGATCCGGGACAGATAACGAACACCGGGGAGCTGTTTTTT. Its translation: CASSQDPGQITNTGELFF.

The chain links TRBV6-1 to TRBJ2-1; D might be TRBD2 (5 bases). CDR1 is MNHNS and CDR2 is SASEGT in the germline V gene. Trimming removed 1 base from V and 3 bases from J, with 10 bases in between. The CDR3 has 15 residues. The CDR3 region is CASSEEADYYNEQFF. The CDR3 coding sequence is TGTGCCAGCAGTGAAGAGGCCGACTACTACAATGAGCAGTTCTTC.

The chain carries TRBV11-2 and TRBJ2-7; 7 nucleotides agree with TRBD2. CDR3 size: 14 residues. CDR1 and CDR2 (germline): SGHAT, FQNNGV. V dropped 6 bases and J dropped 2; count of bases not matched to a gene: 7. CDR3 sequence reads: CASRPSSGTYEQYF. The CDR3 DNA sequence: TGTGCCAGCAGGCCGTCTAGCGGCACCTACGAGCAGTACTTC.

Regarding this clone: Other DNA sequences of this sample code for an identical CDR3. V usage is TRBV6-5 and J usage is TRBJ2-7, with no clear D. The CDR3 length is 15 residues. The germline gives CDR1 MNHEY, CDR2 SVGAGI. Trimming pared 0 bases from V and 3 bases from J, leaving 12 bases between. The CDR3 DNA reads TGTGCCAGCAGTTACTCCCCCTCAGGTAGCTACGAGCAGTACTTC. Translating gives CASSYSPSGSYEQYF.